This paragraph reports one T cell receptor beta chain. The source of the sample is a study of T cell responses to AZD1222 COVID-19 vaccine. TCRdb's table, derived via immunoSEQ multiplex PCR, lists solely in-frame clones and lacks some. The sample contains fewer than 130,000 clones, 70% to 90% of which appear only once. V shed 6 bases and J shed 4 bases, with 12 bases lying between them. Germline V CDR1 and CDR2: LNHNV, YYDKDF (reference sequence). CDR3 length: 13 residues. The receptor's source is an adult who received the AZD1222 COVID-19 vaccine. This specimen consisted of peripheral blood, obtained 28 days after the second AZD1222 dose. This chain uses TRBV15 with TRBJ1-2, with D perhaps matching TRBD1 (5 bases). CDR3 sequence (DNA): TGTGCCACCAGAGAGGGGCCGGGCTATGGCTACACCTTC. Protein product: CATREGPGYGYTF.